Following are 19 T cell receptor beta chains from one sample sequenced in a study of CD8 T cells in Susac syndrome. Random hexamers were used to reverse transcribe the RNA input (about 0.5 to 1 ug). From the immunoSEQ multiplex PCR reads, TCRdb called clonotypes with MiXCR, one entry per CDR3 protein. The sample has some 120,000 distinct CDR3 sequences; about 95% are singletons. Sequenced input: CD4+ T cells from PBMCs. The source of these receptors is a human donor in good health.

The V and J genes are TRBV27 and TRBJ1-5; D is uncertain. The germline V gene encodes CDR1 MNHEY and CDR2 SMNVEV (reference sequence). The CDR3 has 14 residues. V was cut by 3 bases and J by 2 bases, with 8 bases left in between. CDR3 sequence: CASSLEWGNQPQHF. The CDR3 DNA follows: TGTGCCAGCAGTTTGGAATGGGGCAATCAGCCCCAGCATTTT.

The V gene is TRBV6-1, the J gene TRBJ2-6; tentatively, D is TRBD2 (6 bases). The CDR3 is 13 amino acids. Germline CDR1 reads MNHNS; CDR2 reads SASEGT. V lost 9 bases to trimming and J lost 2 bases, with 8 bases between them. The CDR3 bases are TGTGCCAGTGCTAGCGCTGGGGCCAACGTCCTGACTTTC. Its protein is CASASAGANVLTF.

This clonotype was observed a handful of times. The genes are TRBV7-6 and TRBJ1-1; tentative D call: TRBD1 (6 bases). Germline V gene sequence: CDR1 SGHVS, CDR2 FNYEAQ. This CDR3 comprises 14 residues. Trimming stripped 0 bases from V and 6 bases from J, with 11 bases between. The CDR3 protein is CASSLARGGAEAFF. The CDR3 region has the DNA TGTGCCAGCAGCTTAGCTAGGGGGGGAGCTGAAGCTTTCTTT.

The V and J genes are TRBV7-9 and TRBJ1-2; TRBD1 is a possible D gene (6 bases). The CDR3 loop spans 13 amino acids. The ends were cut back, 1 base at V and 7 bases at J, with 10 bases in the middle. The germline CDR1 and CDR2 sequences are SEHNR and FQNEAQ (reference sequence). Written as DNA, the CDR3 is TGTGCCAGCAGCTTAGAGTCAGGGGCTGGCTACACCTTC. This gives the protein CASSLESGAGYTF.

The chain links TRBV18 to TRBJ1-5, with 7 bases aligning to TRBD1. This CDR3 comprises 14 residues. The germline V gene encodes CDR1 KGHSH and CDR2 LQKENI. Unmatched junction bases numbered 7, after V lost 6 bases and J lost 5 bases. The chain's CDR3 is CASSATGTDQPQHF. CDR3 sequence (DNA): TGTGCCAGCTCGGCGACAGGGACCGATCAGCCCCAGCATTTT.

In its sample, this clonotype was seen once. This chain joins TRBV5-1 and TRBJ2-5, with TRBD2 matching over 8 bases. Germline-derived CDR1 and CDR2 are SGHRS and YFSETQ. The ends lost 4 bases at V and 1 base at J; junction bases unmatched: 15. This CDR3 spans 18 amino acids. The CDR3 DNA reads TGCGCCAGCAGCCCGCTCGGCCTAGCGGGTGGGTTCCAAGAGACCCAGTACTTC. Protein sequence: CASSPLGLAGGFQETQYF.

This clonotype was picked up one time. The gene calls are TRBV6-1 and TRBJ1-2, with D unclear. Trimming pared 2 bases from V and 0 bases from J, leaving 10 bases between. Germline loops: CDR1 MNHNS, CDR2 SASEGT. This CDR3 spans 15 amino acids. The CDR3 DNA is TGTGCCAGCAGTGAATCCGCGGGGACTAACTATGGCTACACCTTC. Amino acids: CASSESAGTNYGYTF.

This chain joins TRBV12-3 or TRBV12-4 and TRBJ2-5; a weak D match, TRBD1 (5 bases). Between the trimmed V and J ends, which lost 4 bases and 5 bases, there was a span of 11 bases. The CDR3 covers 13 residues. The CDR3 bases are TGTGCCAGCAGTTCGTCAGGGCCTGAGACCCAGTACTTC. Its translation: CASSSSGPETQYF.

V and J are TRBV5-1 and TRBJ2-1, with 12 nucleotides matching TRBD2. CDR1 is SGHRS and CDR2 is YFSETQ in the germline V gene. The trim removed 3 bases at V and 9 bases at J, leaving 13 bases unmatched. The CDR3 runs to 17 residues. CDR3 nucleotides: TGCGCCAGCAGCTCCCCTCTAAAGACTAGCGGGAGCACTGAGCAGTTCTTC. Amino acids: CASSSPLKTSGSTEQFF.

The chain uses TRBV5-1 and TRBJ2-2, with D unresolved. Between the trimmed V and J ends, which lost 2 bases and 5 bases, there was a span of 7 bases. The CDR3 has 13 amino acids. Germline V gives CDR1 SGHRS, CDR2 YFSETQ. The CDR3 DNA reads TGCGCCAGCAGCTTTTTAGAAACCGGGGAGCTGTTTTTT. Translated: CASSFLETGELFF.

The rearrangement links TRBV27 to TRBJ1-3; no definite D call. The V gene lost 8 bases and the J gene lost 0 bases, with 11 bases spanning the gap. This CDR3 spans 14 amino acids. CDR1 is MNHEY, CDR2 SMNVEV, per germline (reference sequence). The CDR3 DNA reads as TGTGCCAGCGCAATTAGGGCCTCTGGAAACACCATATATTTT. Its translation is CASAIRASGNTIYF.

This chain uses TRBV4-2 with TRBJ2-7; 8 bases align to TRBD2. V was pared by 0 bases and J by 0 bases, with 10 bases of the junction left unmatched. The CDR3 has 18 amino acids. Germline V CDR1 and CDR2: LGHNA, YNFKEQ. CDR3 loop: CASSQDVMLAGLSYEQYF. The CDR3 coding sequence is TGTGCCAGCAGCCAAGATGTAATGCTAGCGGGCCTCTCCTACGAGCAGTACTTC.

The chain has TRBV19 and TRBJ2-1, with D tentatively TRBD2 (5 bases). This CDR3 is built from 15 residues. V lost 0 bases to trimming and J lost 0 bases, with 6 bases between them. The germline V gene has CDR1 LNHDA and CDR2 SQIVND (reference sequence). CDR3 sequence reads: CASSIDGSSYNEQFF. The CDR3 DNA reads TGTGCCAGTAGTATAGATGGGAGCTCCTACAATGAGCAGTTCTTC.

This sequence joins TRBV6-2 or TRBV6-3 and TRBJ2-1; D tentatively fits TRBD1 or TRBD2 (6 bases each). V lost 7 bases and J lost 8, with 18 bases in between. This CDR3 comprises 14 residues. Germline V lookup: CDR1 MNHEY, CDR2 SVGEGT. CDR3 sequence (DNA): TGTGCCAGCACCGAGAGGGGGGCTACGTATGAGCAGTTCTTC. This codes for CASTERGATYEQFF.

V usage is TRBV6-1 and J usage is TRBJ2-7, with 13 bases identical to TRBD2. J gave up 0 bases and V 6 bases, and 5 bases lay outside the gene matches. This CDR3 is 16 amino acids long. Germline V gene lookup returns CDR1 MNHNS and CDR2 SASEGT. The DNA for the CDR3 is TGTGCCAGCAGGACGACTAGCGGGAGGTCCTCCTACGAGCAGTACTTC. Translation: CASRTTSGRSSYEQYF.

This sequence joins TRBV6-1 and TRBJ2-3; the match to TRBD1 covers 7 bases. Trimming cost V 10 bases and J 1 base; bases outside gene matches: 8. Germline-derived CDR1 and CDR2 are MNHNS and SASEGT. The CDR3 runs to 14 residues. CDR3 sequence reads: CATTTGPGTDTQYF. The CDR3 DNA reads as TGTGCCACCACGACAGGGCCCGGCACAGATACGCAGTATTTT.

The rearrangement uses TRBV14 and TRBJ1-3; no clear D. Germline V gene data show CDR1 as SGHDN and CDR2 as FVKESK. This CDR3 is 15 amino acids long. The ends were cut back, 1 base at V and 0 bases at J, with 7 bases in the middle. The CDR3 here is CASSQAPRSGNTIYF. The CDR3 DNA is TGTGCCAGCAGCCAAGCACCACGCTCTGGAAACACCATATATTTT.

This clonotype was found once. The rearrangement joins TRBV29-1 to TRBJ2-7; perhaps TRBD2 as D (5 bases). Germline V lookup: CDR1 SQVTM, CDR2 ANQGSEA. The V and J ends lost 1 base and 6 bases respectively, with 10 bases between them. This CDR3 is built from 12 residues. The CDR3 loop reads CSVEGGQSEQYF. The CDR3 DNA follows: TGCAGCGTTGAAGGAGGGCAAAGCGAGCAGTACTTC.

The V call is TRBV5-1, the J call TRBJ2-2, with D perhaps TRBD2 (6 bases). The length of the CDR3 is 15 residues. Trimming took 5 bases from V and 3 from J, leaving 14 bases between them. Germline V gene data show CDR1 as SGHRS and CDR2 as YFSETQ. The chain's CDR3 is CASRTGTLDTGELFF. CDR3 in DNA: TGCGCCAGCAGAACCGGGACTCTGGACACCGGGGAGCTGTTTTTT.